Detailed here is one TCR beta chain. Residents of 24 US areas, aged about 18 to 95 years, made up the participants. The entry originates in a study of blood T cell repertoires in COVID-19. Produced via immunoSEQ multiplex PCR; TCRdb's table is partial and in-frame only. The data contain about 190,000 clones, approximately 90% of them singletons. The trim removed 0 bases at V and 7 bases at J, leaving 18 bases unmatched. The CDR3 has 19 amino acids. Sample: PBMCs or T cells enriched from blood (not recorded which). The sequence was collected from a woman in her forties in a cohort exposed to, infected with or recovered from COVID-19 (not recorded which). This chain links TRBV5-7 with TRBJ2-7; 11 bases match TRBD2. TRBV5-7 has ORF status, its function being uncertain. CDR3 loop: CASSLDLTRTSGRRGEQYF. As DNA, the CDR3 is TGTGCCAGCAGCTTGGACCTCACTAGGACTAGCGGGCGCAGGGGTGAGCAGTACTTC.